This T cell receptor (beta chain) originates from a study of T-cell reconstitution after alpha-beta-depleted transplantation in children. For TCRbeta, the library was prepared with unique molecular identifiers. MiXCR, run by TCRdb on the PCR reads, gives a single entry per CDR3 protein. The sample contains about a million distinct CDR3 sequences, around 30% of which appear only once. Source: PBMCs, mostly from graft donor cells, taken 360 days after TCRalphabeta/CD19-depleted stem cell transplant. The receptor comes from a boy in the first two years of life who had a stem cell transplant for SCID, so the T cells may come from the graft donor.

The CDR3 loop is CASSSSFLSGTTAYEQYF. Written as DNA, the CDR3 is TGTGCCAGCAGTTCTTCCTTCCTTTCCGGGACTACCGCCTACGAGCAGTACTTC. The chain joins TRBV6-2 or TRBV6-3 to TRBJ2-7; 7 positions agree with TRBD2. With 4 bases clipped from V and 2 bases from J, the junction kept 17 bases outside the gene matches. Germline V CDR1 and CDR2: MNHEY, SVGEGT. This CDR3 contains 18 residues.